This is a list of T cell receptor beta chains from one sample in a study of blood T cell repertoires in COVID-19. Libraries were prepared by immunoSEQ multiplex PCR; TCRdb keeps only in-frame clonotypes and omits some of them. The repertoire has 20,000 to 25,000 clones, less than 75% of them found once; the top ten carry about 20%. The sequenced sample consisted of peripheral blood. These TCRs come from a human donor in a cohort sampled during active or convalescent COVID-19. The CDR3 runs from the conserved cysteine through the conserved F or W. A D gene is named only where the DNA matches it firmly. Not all rows give a size; the values are once, few, many and, for expanded clones, a class.

CDR3 length	V gene	D gene	J gene	clone size	CDR3 DNA	CDR3 protein
15	TRBV20-1	.	TRBJ1-4	.	TGCAGTGCTAGTTCCTACAGGGCTTGGGGGGAAAAACTGTTTTTT	CSASSYRAWGEKLFF
17	TRBV7-6	.	TRBJ1-3	.	TGTGCCAGCAGCCTCCAACAGGGACCCGGCTCTGGAAACACCATATATTTT	CASSLQQGPGSGNTIYF
14	TRBV6-2/TRBV6-3	.	TRBJ2-7	.	TGTGCCAGCAGTTACGCGGAGGGCACCTACGAGCAGTACTTC	CASSYAEGTYEQYF
14	TRBV9	.	TRBJ2-5	.	TGTGCCAGCAGCGATAGCGCCGCTAAAGAGACCCAGTACTTC	CASSDSAAKETQYF
14	TRBV11-3	.	TRBJ2-2	once	TGTGCCACCCATTACAGGGCTAACACCGGGGAGCTGTTTTTT	CATHYRANTGELFF
17	TRBV5-1	TRBD2	TRBJ2-1	few	TGCGCCAGCAGCTTGGTTGCAGCGGGAGGGACTCACAATGAGCAGTTCTTC	CASSLVAAGGTHNEQFF
15	TRBV7-9	TRBD1	TRBJ1-5	.	TGTGCCAGCAGCTCCACAGGGGACGGGAATCAGCCCCAGCATTTT	CASSSTGDGNQPQHF
14	TRBV18	.	TRBJ1-2	.	TGTGCCAGCTCACCACTCGGGGCTAACTATGGCTACACCTTC	CASSPLGANYGYTF
14	TRBV5-4	.	TRBJ1-3	.	TGTGCCAGCAGCCTGGGACCCGGCCGGGACACCATATATTTT	CASSLGPGRDTIYF
13	TRBV6-5	TRBD2	TRBJ2-7	few	TGTGCCAGCCAGACTAGCTGGGGCTACGAGCAGTACTTC	CASQTSWGYEQYF
12	TRBV28	TRBD1	TRBJ1-1	.	TGTGCCAGCAGCCGCGGACAGGGGGAAGCTTTCTTT	CASSRGQGEAFF
12	TRBV5-1	.	TRBJ2-7	.	TGCGCCAGCAGCGGACAGCACCTCGAGCAGTACTTC	CASSGQHLEQYF
15	TRBV24-1	TRBD2	TRBJ2-7	.	TGTGCCACCCAGGGAGGGACTAGCGGTGCCTACGAGCAGTACTTC	CATQGGTSGAYEQYF
17	TRBV2	.	TRBJ1-3	few	TGTGCCAGCAGTGAATACGGACACCCCGTAACTGGAAACACCATATATTTT	CASSEYGHPVTGNTIYF
14	TRBV2	.	TRBJ1-2	once	TGTGCCAGCACCACGCAGGGGCCCAACTATGGCTACACCTTC	CASTTQGPNYGYTF
17	TRBV11-2	TRBD2	TRBJ2-7	.	TGTGCCAGCAGCTCCACCCTTAGCGGGGCGAACTCCTACGAGCAGTACTTC	CASSSTLSGANSYEQYF
15	TRBV28	.	TRBJ1-5	.	TGTGCCAGCAGTTTCGACTTACGGGGGAATCAGCCCCAGCATTTT	CASSFDLRGNQPQHF
19	TRBV6-1	TRBD2	TRBJ2-2	.	TGTGCCAGCAGTGAAGCAAAGGGAGCGGGGGGTTCAAGCACCGGGGAGCTGTTTTTT	CASSEAKGAGGSSTGELFF
15	TRBV6-5	.	TRBJ2-7	.	TGTGCCAGCAGTTCCCGGGGCAGGGGTTACAACGAGCAGTACTTC	CASSSRGRGYNEQYF
14	TRBV5-1	.	TRBJ1-1	.	TGCGCCAGCAGCTTCTCACTTGAGACTAAGAATGCTTTCTTT	CASSFSLETKNAFF
18	TRBV5-1	TRBD2	TRBJ2-1	few	TGCGCCAGCAGCTTAGTTTCAAGGGAAGGGACTAGCAGAATTGAGCAGTTCTTC	CASSLVSREGTSRIEQFF
14	TRBV6-5	TRBD1	TRBJ2-7	.	TGTGCCAGCAGTTGGGGACAGCACCCTTACGAGCAGTACTTC	CASSWGQHPYEQYF
12	TRBV12-3/TRBV12-4	.	TRBJ2-1	.	TGTGCCAGCAGTTATAAGAGAAATGAGCAGTTCTTC	CASSYKRNEQFF
16	TRBV5-1	TRBD2	TRBJ2-1	.	TGCGCCAGCAGCCTCTGGACTAGCGGGGCTTACAATGAGCAGTTCTTC	CASSLWTSGAYNEQFF
15	TRBV25-1	.	TRBJ2-7	.	TGTGCCAGCAGTGAATCCCGACAGGACCCCTACGAGCAGTACTTC	CASSESRQDPYEQYF
15	TRBV6-4	TRBD2	TRBJ2-1	once	TGTGCCAGCAGTGAATGGTCGGGGGGGGCTAATGAGCAGTTCTTC	CASSEWSGGANEQFF
16	TRBV7-2	TRBD2	TRBJ2-1	.	TGTGCCAGCAGCTCTTTAGCGGGGTTAACCTACAATGAGCAGTTCTTC	CASSSLAGLTYNEQFF
15	TRBV10-1	TRBD1	TRBJ2-5	few	TGCGCCAGCAGTGAGTCGACAGGGGGCACGGAGACCCAGTACTTC	CASSESTGGTETQYF
12	TRBV6-6	.	TRBJ2-5	.	TGTGCCAGCAGCCTGGAAGACCGGACAGAGTACTTC	CASSLEDRTEYF
13	TRBV11-3	TRBD2	TRBJ2-5	.	TGTGCCAGCAGCTTTGGGGAGGGACAGACCCAGTACTTC	CASSFGEGQTQYF
17	TRBV5-6	.	TRBJ2-1	.	TGTGCCAGCAGCTTGGCCCGTTACGGGAGCTCCTACAATGAGCAGTTCTTC	CASSLARYGSSYNEQFF
15	TRBV10-2	.	TRBJ2-7	.	TGCGCCAGCAGTGAAGGGGGTTTTCTTCCCTACGAGCAGTACTTC	CASSEGGFLPYEQYF
15	TRBV7-6	TRBD1	TRBJ1-4	.	TGTGCCAGCAGCTTTACCGGGACAGGGTTCGAAAAACTGTTTTTT	CASSFTGTGFEKLFF
16	TRBV5-5	TRBD2	TRBJ2-3	few	TGTGCCAGCAGCTTCGGGGGGAGGGCTAGCACAGATACGCAGTATTTT	CASSFGGRASTDTQYF
17	TRBV9	TRBD1	TRBJ1-3	.	TGTGCCAGCAGCGTAGTACCGGGACAGGGGGCTGGAAACACCATATATTTT	CASSVVPGQGAGNTIYF
12	TRBV6-5	.	TRBJ2-5	.	TGTGCCAGCAGGCAGGGGTGGGAGACCCAGTACTTC	CASRQGWETQYF
15	TRBV3-1/TRBV3-2	TRBD1	TRBJ1-3	few	TGTGCCAGCAGCCAAGATTGGACAGGGCGGAACACCATATATTTT	CASSQDWTGRNTIYF
13	TRBV6-6	.	TRBJ1-5	once	TGTGCCAGCAGTGCCCAGGCCAATCAGCCCCAGCATTTT	CASSAQANQPQHF
14	TRBV2	.	TRBJ2-7	few	TGTGCCAGCAGTGTTGCGGGACTTTTAAACGAGCAGTACTTC	CASSVAGLLNEQYF
14	TRBV7-2	TRBD2	TRBJ2-3	.	TGTGCCAGCAGCTTAGCGCTAGCGGGGGGGACGCAGTATTTT	CASSLALAGGTQYF
13	TRBV9	.	TRBJ2-3	.	TGTGCCAGCAGCGTAGAAGTAGCTGATACGCAGTATTTT	CASSVEVADTQYF
17	TRBV28	TRBD2	TRBJ2-3	.	TGTGCCCTAACAACTAGCGGGAGTCAATGGGGCACAGATACGCAGTATTTT	CALTTSGSQWGTDTQYF
12	TRBV29-1	TRBD1	TRBJ1-1	.	TGCAGCGTTGAAGAGCAGGGGGGTGAAGCTTTCTTT	CSVEEQGGEAFF
15	TRBV5-1	.	TRBJ2-1	.	TGCGCCAGCAGCTACACGACAGGAACCTACAATGAGCAGTTCTTC	CASSYTTGTYNEQFF
16	TRBV11-2	.	TRBJ2-6	.	TGTGCCAGCAGCTTACGACAGCTCTCTGGGGCCAACGTCCTGACTTTC	CASSLRQLSGANVLTF
14	TRBV15	TRBD1	TRBJ2-7	.	TGTGCCACCAGCAGGGACAGGGGGGGCTACGAGCAGTACTTC	CATSRDRGGYEQYF
11	TRBV28	.	TRBJ1-2	.	TGTGCCAGCAGTCCCGCAGATGGCTACACCTTC	CASSPADGYTF
15	TRBV4-1	.	TRBJ2-1	.	TGCGCCAGCAGCCAAGAAGCGGGCCCGGACAATGAGCAGTTCTTC	CASSQEAGPDNEQFF
14	TRBV6-5	TRBD2	TRBJ2-7	.	TGTGCCAGCAGTTGGAATAGCGGGGGATACGAGCAGTACTTC	CASSWNSGGYEQYF
13	TRBV24-1	.	TRBJ2-1	.	TGTGCCACCAGTGATTCCCTCCGGGTAGCGTGGTTCTTC	CATSDSLRVAWFF
15	TRBV19	TRBD2	TRBJ2-1	.	TGTGCCAGTAGTATTCCGGGACTAGAGACCAATGAGCAGTTCTTC	CASSIPGLETNEQFF
17	TRBV5-5	TRBD2	TRBJ2-3	.	TGTGCCAGCAGCTTGATATCTAGCGGGAGTAACACAGATACGCAGTATTTT	CASSLISSGSNTDTQYF
12	TRBV6-1	.	TRBJ1-4	few	TGTGCCAGCAGTGAAAGCCGAGTAAAACTGTTTTTT	CASSESRVKLFF